This entry lists 27 T cell receptor beta chains sequenced from one sample in a study of T cell changes during pregnancy in multiple sclerosis. TCRdb's copy holds only in-frame clones and misses some; the assay was immunoSEQ multiplex PCR. The data contain roughly 62,000 clones, 89% of them singletons. Sequencing was performed on peripheral blood, taken in the first trimester of pregnancy. Receptors were obtained from a female donor with multiple sclerosis, enrolled in a pregnancy study.

The gene calls are TRBV7-9 and TRBJ1-2, with 9 bases matching TRBD1. This CDR3 is built from 13 residues. The V gene's germline CDR1 is SEHNR and CDR2 FQNEAQ (reference sequence). Germline trimming cut 5 bases from V and 5 bases from J; bases unmatched to any gene: 3. The CDR3 region is CASSPGTGYGYTF. The CDR3 nucleotides read TGTGCCAGCAGCCCTGGGACAGGGTATGGCTACACCTTC.

This chain uses TRBV5-4 with TRBJ2-4; 9 bases are a match to TRBD2. CDR1 is SGHNT, CDR2 YYREEE, per germline (reference sequence). This CDR3 is 19 amino acids long. V lost 4 bases and J lost 0; bases outside the gene matches: 14. The DNA of the CDR3 is TGTGCCAGCAGCCGCTCTGGGCTAGCGGGAACATTAGCCAAAAACATTCAGTACTTC. Its protein is CASSRSGLAGTLAKNIQYF.

The gene calls are TRBV29-1 and TRBJ1-5; 7 nucleotides align to TRBD1. V shed 7 bases, J shed 5 bases, and the junction held 5 bases outside the gene matches. Germline-derived CDR1 and CDR2 are SQVTM and ANQGSEA. The CDR3 has 12 amino acids. The CDR3 DNA reads TGCAGCGCGGGACAGAGGGATCAGCCCCAGCATTTT. It translates to CSAGQRDQPQHF. The whole variable domain, filled in from reference TRBV29-1 and TRBJ1-5, reads SAVISQKPSRDICQRGTSLTIQCQVDSQVTMMFWYRQQPGQSLTLIATANQGSEATYESGFVIDKFPISRPNLTFSTLTVSNMSPEDSSIYLCSAGQRDQPQHFGDGTRLSIL.

This chain uses TRBV5-5 with TRBJ1-2; D remains ambiguous. The V end was cut by 0 bases, the J end by 8 bases, with 11 bases between. CDR1 is SGHKS and CDR2 is YYEKEE in the germline V gene (reference sequence). This CDR3 has 13 amino acids. DNA for the CDR3: TGTGCCAGCAGCTTGGATGTCGAGGCGGGCTACACCTTC. Protein sequence: CASSLDVEAGYTF.

The chain joins TRBV5-4 to TRBJ1-1; D unresolved. The V end was cut by 5 bases, the J end by 5 bases, with 16 bases between. This CDR3 is 14 amino acids long. Germline CDR1 SGHNT, CDR2 YYREEE (reference sequence). CDR3 in DNA: TGTGCCAGCAGTTCTCCAGGAGGGTCGACTGAAGCTTTCTTT. Amino acid sequence: CASSSPGGSTEAFF. Drawing the rest from reference TRBV5-4 and TRBJ1-1, the complete variable domain is ETGVTQSPTHLIKTRGQQVTLRCSSQSGHNTVSWYQQALGQGPQFIFQYYREEENGRGNFPPRFSGLQFPNYSSELNVNALELDDSALYLCASSSPGGSTEAFFGQGTRLTVV.

The chain couples TRBV5-1 to TRBJ1-2; 7 positions agree with TRBD1. There are 12 residues in the CDR3. Germline V gene lookup returns CDR1 SGHRS and CDR2 YFSETQ. V gave up 2 bases and J gave up 7 bases; unmatched junction bases: 2. The chain's CDR3 is CASSLDRAGYTF. The CDR3 DNA follows: TGCGCCAGCAGCTTAGACAGGGCTGGCTACACCTTC.

This clone was observed a handful of times. The chain couples TRBV10-2 to TRBJ2-1; TRBD2 might be the D (5 bases). CDR1 is WSHSY and CDR2 is SAAADI in the germline V gene. The CDR3 length is 15 residues. The ends were cut back, 7 bases at V and 8 bases at J, with 21 bases in the middle. DNA for the CDR3: TGCGCCAGCATGTACGACCTCAACGGGGTCGATGAGCAGTTCTTC. Translating it yields CASMYDLNGVDEQFF.

The rearrangement uses TRBV27 and TRBJ2-1; D is possibly TRBD2 (5 bases). The length of the CDR3 is 14 residues. Germline CDR1 is MNHEY and CDR2 is SMNVEV (reference sequence). The ends were cut back, 3 bases at V and 4 bases at J, with 10 bases in the middle. The CDR3 DNA is TGTGCCAGCAGTTTGAGGGCCAGGTACAATGAGCAGTTCTTC. The encoded protein is CASSLRARYNEQFF.

The chain recombines TRBV7-8 with TRBJ1-3, with 10 bases fitting TRBD1. The CDR3 totals 18 residues. Germline V gene sequence: CDR1 SGHVS, CDR2 FQNEAQ. The trim removed 3 bases at V and 4 bases at J, leaving 12 bases unmatched. Here the CDR3 DNA reads TGTGCCAGCAGCTTGAAGTCAGGGACAGGGGTTGCCGGAAACACCATATATTTT. Translating gives CASSLKSGTGVAGNTIYF.

The chain combines TRBV5-5 with TRBJ1-5; 7 nucleotides match TRBD1. The CDR3 is 18 amino acids. V was pared by 4 bases and J by 0 bases, with 13 bases of the junction left unmatched. The germline V gene encodes CDR1 SGHKS and CDR2 YYEKEE (reference sequence). The chain's CDR3 is CASSNNRGDPYSNQPQHF. In DNA form, the CDR3 reads TGTGCCAGCAGCAACAACAGGGGAGACCCTTATAGCAATCAGCCCCAGCATTTT. The full variable domain, completed using reference TRBV5-5 and TRBJ1-5, is DAGVTQSPTHLIKTRGQQVTLRCSPISGHKSVSWYQQVLGQGPQFIFQYYEKEERGRGNFPDRFSARQFPNYSSELNVNALLLGDSALYLCASSNNRGDPYSNQPQHFGDGTRLSIL.

The chain combines TRBV4-3 with TRBJ1-5; a possible D gene is TRBD1 (5 bases). V shed 0 bases and J shed 13 bases, with 13 bases lying between them. The germline CDR1 and CDR2 sequences are LGHNA and YSLEER. The CDR3 sequence is 13 residues long. CDR3 sequence reads: CASSQEYGALQHF. In DNA form, the CDR3 reads TGCGCCAGCAGCCAAGAGTATGGGGCCCTACAGCATTTT.

The rearrangement links TRBV25-1 to TRBJ2-2, with D unclear. The CDR3 has 14 amino acids. The ends were cut back, 1 base at V and 9 bases at J, with 12 bases in the middle. In germline, CDR1 is MGHDK, CDR2 SYGVNS. CDR3 amino acids: CASSELSSFRELFF. The DNA of the CDR3 is TGTGCCAGCAGTGAATTATCCAGTTTCAGGGAGCTGTTTTTT.

The chain is built from TRBV4-3 and TRBJ1-2, with D perhaps matching TRBD1 (5 bases). CDR3 length: 15 residues. CDR1 and CDR2 from the germline V gene are LGHNA and YSLEER. Trimming left V 0 bases short and J 6 bases short, with 14 bases between. The CDR3 loop reads CASSQDPGRENGYTF. CDR3 sequence (DNA): TGCGCCAGCAGCCAAGATCCGGGGCGGGAAAATGGCTACACCTTC.

Only one count was recorded for this clone. V and J are TRBV19 and TRBJ2-7, with D tentatively TRBD2 (5 bases). This CDR3 is 12 amino acids long. V shed 5 bases and J shed 4 bases, with 9 bases lying between them. In germline, CDR1 is LNHDA, CDR2 SQIVND (reference sequence). CDR3 sequence: CASSPDWYEQYF. The DNA for the CDR3 is TGTGCCAGTAGTCCGGACTGGTACGAGCAGTACTTC.

The table lists this clone with a count of one. The V gene is TRBV19, the J gene TRBJ1-5; 10 nucleotides line up with TRBD1. This CDR3 spans 15 amino acids. Trimming took 4 bases from V and 6 from J; bases not matched to a gene: 6. The V gene's germline CDR1 is LNHDA and CDR2 SQIVND (reference sequence). CDR3 in amino acids: CASSRGQGDRQPQHF. As DNA, the CDR3 is TGTGCCAGTAGTAGAGGACAGGGGGACCGTCAGCCCCAGCATTTT.

This clone was seen only once. The chain uses TRBV4-2 and TRBJ2-7, with 9 bases identical to TRBD2. Trimming took 1 base from V and 2 from J; bases not matched to a gene: 24. CDR3 length equals 22 residues. Germline CDR1 reads LGHNA; CDR2 reads YNFKEQ. CDR3 protein: CASSQVLGLAGFQKDLTYEQYF. The CDR3 nucleotides read TGTGCCAGCAGCCAAGTGCTTGGGCTAGCGGGATTCCAAAAAGATTTAACCTACGAGCAGTACTTC.

The chain recombines TRBV11-2 with TRBJ1-1; 10 nucleotides align to TRBD1. The trim removed 1 base at V and 5 bases at J, leaving 4 bases unmatched. The germline V gene encodes CDR1 SGHAT and CDR2 FQNNGV. The CDR3 sequence is 15 residues long. CDR3 nucleotides: TGTGCCAGCAGCTTAGGACAGGGGGCCGGGACTGAAGCTTTCTTT. The encoded protein is CASSLGQGAGTEAFF.

The chain carries TRBV7-2 and TRBJ1-1; 10 bases fit TRBD1. Germline-derived CDR1 and CDR2 are SGHTA and FQGNSA. The V gene end was trimmed by 1 base and the J gene end by 12 bases; junction bases not matched to a gene: 5. The CDR3 consists of 13 residues. CDR3 coding DNA: TGTGCCAGCAGCTTAGGGGGACAGGGGCGATCTTTCTTT. It translates to CASSLGGQGRSFF.

This chain joins TRBV11-2 and TRBJ1-1, with D unresolved. Trimming pared 0 bases from V and 1 base from J, leaving 6 bases between. CDR1 is SGHAT and CDR2 is FQNNGV in the germline V gene. The CDR3 runs 14 residues. The CDR3 loop reads CASSLDSGNTEAFF. For the CDR3, the DNA is TGTGCCAGCAGCTTAGATTCAGGGAACACTGAAGCTTTCTTT.

The CDR3 sequence: CACLVTGMGADEQFF. The CDR3 DNA reads as TGTGCCTGTCTGGTAACAGGGATGGGGGCCGATGAGCAGTTCTTC. The gene calls are TRBV30 and TRBJ2-1; perhaps TRBD1 as D (6 bases). V was pared by 6 bases and J by 8 bases, with 23 bases between. This CDR3 is 15 amino acids long. The germline gives CDR1 GTSNPN, CDR2 SVGIG (reference sequence).

This chain joins TRBV25-1 and TRBJ1-2; D is possibly TRBD1 (5 bases). This CDR3 is built from 14 residues. Per the germline V gene, CDR1 is MGHDK and CDR2 is SYGVNS. The germline V and J ends were trimmed by 6 bases and 8 bases, with 19 bases remaining between them. The CDR3 DNA is TGTGCCAGCAGCACCCTCGGGGGATGGGAGGGCTACACCTTC. Amino acid sequence: CASSTLGGWEGYTF.

This clone was picked up one time. CDR3 sequence reads: CASSLSPARAYEQYF. The CDR3 DNA reads TGTGCCAGCAGTCTCAGCCCGGCCAGGGCCTACGAGCAGTACTTC. V usage is TRBV27 and J usage is TRBJ2-7; a possible D gene is TRBD1 (5 bases). The germline V gene encodes CDR1 MNHEY and CDR2 SMNVEV (reference sequence). V was cut by 5 bases and J by 2 bases, with 16 bases left in between. CDR3 size: 15 residues.

This chain uses TRBV7-8 with TRBJ2-7; the D is unclear. Trimming took off 5 bases at V and 3 bases at J, with 17 bases between the two ends. CDR3 length: 15 amino acids. CDR1 is SGHVS, CDR2 FQNEAQ, per germline. The CDR3 nucleotides are TGTGCCAGCAGCCCGCCCCCACGAGACAACTACGAGCAGTACTTC. Protein: CASSPPPRDNYEQYF.

The chain is built from TRBV27 and TRBJ2-7; a possible D gene is TRBD1 (5 bases). CDR1 and CDR2 (germline): MNHEY, SMNVEV (reference sequence). Between the trimmed V and J ends, which lost 6 bases and 4 bases, there was a span of 19 bases. CDR3 length: 15 residues. The CDR3 protein is CASRYQGRSPYEQYF. CDR3 DNA sequence: TGTGCCAGCAGATACCAGGGCCGGAGCCCTTACGAGCAGTACTTC.

This chain connects TRBV5-6 to TRBJ2-3, with TRBD1 as a possible D gene (6 bases). CDR1 SGHDT and CDR2 YYEEEE come from the germline V gene. The V gene lost 1 base and the J gene lost 2 bases, with 14 bases spanning the gap. This CDR3 contains 16 residues. The CDR3 loop is CASSLQGQGNTDTQYF. In DNA form, the CDR3 reads TGTGCCAGCAGCTTGCAGGGGCAGGGGAACACAGATACGCAGTATTTT.

The J gene is TRBJ1-3, the V gene TRBV25-1; D ambiguous. There are 15 residues in the CDR3. The germline V and J ends were trimmed by 1 base and 3 bases, with 10 bases remaining between them. Looked up from germline, CDR1 is MGHDK and CDR2 is SYGVNS. CDR3 coding DNA: TGTGCCAGCAGTGAATCCGGAGGATTTGGAAACACCATATATTTT. Translating gives CASSESGGFGNTIYF.

The gene calls are TRBV30 and TRBJ1-1; D call uncertain. V was cut by 0 bases and J by 0 bases, with 5 bases left in between. CDR1 is GTSNPN, CDR2 SVGIG, per germline (reference sequence). The CDR3 length is 13 residues. The CDR3 here is CAWSVSMNTEAFF. CDR3 coding DNA: TGTGCCTGGAGTGTTTCCATGAACACTGAAGCTTTCTTT. Variable domain in full (rest from reference TRBV30 and TRBJ1-1): SQTIHQWPATLVQPVGSPLSLECTVEGTSNPNLYWYRQAAGRGLQLLFYSVGIGQISSEVPQNLSASRPQDRQFILSSKKLLLSDSGFYLCAWSVSMNTEAFFGQGTRLTVV.